One sample yielded the 29 T cell receptor beta chains listed below, sequenced in a study of cytotoxic CD8 clonotypes in ibrutinib-treated CLL (dated by TCRdb to the early 2020s). Libraries were constructed by the immunoSEQ multiplex PCR assay. This immuneACCESS table, as held by TCRdb, lists in-frame sequences with V and J called but not all clones. Of the missing ones, under half trace to an unresolved V gene in checked studies; the others have no known cause. The sample profile shows around 330,000 clones; approximately 67% of them were found once. The top ten clonotypes cover approximately 6% of the sample. Sequencing used PBMCs, obtained after 36 months of ibrutinib treatment. These receptors were collected from a human donor with chronic lymphocytic leukemia.

The V gene is TRBV5-4, the J gene TRBJ2-3; D gene unclear. Trimming removed 0 bases at V and 0 bases at J, with 11 bases between. Germline V gene data show CDR1 as SGHNT and CDR2 as YYREEE (reference sequence). This CDR3 spans 16 amino acids. The CDR3 sequence: CASSLGGSRSTDTQYF. Here the CDR3 DNA reads TGTGCCAGCAGCTTGGGAGGAAGCCGTAGCACAGATACGCAGTATTTT. The variable domain in full, completed from reference TRBV5-4 and TRBJ2-3, reads ETGVTQSPTHLIKTRGQQVTLRCSSQSGHNTVSWYQQALGQGPQFIFQYYREEENGRGNFPPRFSGLQFPNYSSELNVNALELDDSALYLCASSLGGSRSTDTQYFGPGTRLTVL.

The chain couples TRBV25-1 to TRBJ1-2; D is undetermined. The germline V gene encodes CDR1 MGHDK and CDR2 SYGVNS. The CDR3 has 13 residues. Trimming stripped 3 bases from V and 5 bases from J, with 10 bases between. This CDR3 reads CASSDPRRYGYTF. CDR3 nucleotide sequence: TGTGCCAGCAGTGACCCACGAAGGTATGGCTACACCTTC.

V is TRBV7-2 and J is TRBJ2-6, with D uncertain. Trimming left V 1 base short and J 0 bases short, with 10 bases between. CDR3 length equals 17 residues. The germline gives CDR1 SGHTA, CDR2 FQGNSA. This CDR3 reads CASSLEWRSSGANVLTF. Written as DNA, the CDR3 is TGTGCCAGCAGCTTAGAGTGGCGGAGCTCTGGGGCCAACGTCCTGACTTTC.

The chain recombines TRBV11-2 with TRBJ2-7, with 9 bases identical to TRBD1. Looked up from germline, CDR1 is SGHAT and CDR2 is FQNNGV. This CDR3 is built from 17 residues. J was trimmed by 2 bases and V by 5 bases; bases with no gene match: 13. CDR3 nucleotide sequence: TGTGCCAGCAGCCGCCCCATGCCCGGGACAGGGACCTACGAGCAGTACTTC. Protein: CASSRPMPGTGTYEQYF.

V gene TRBV9 combines with J gene TRBJ1-5; possibly TRBD1 for D (5 bases). The CDR3 is 14 amino acids. Trimming took 4 bases from V and 7 from J, leaving 15 bases between them. Per germline, CDR1 SGDLS and CDR2 YYNGEE. This CDR3 is CASSQSGAVQPQHF. The CDR3 region has the DNA TGTGCCAGCAGCCAAAGCGGGGCGGTCCAGCCCCAGCATTTT.

This clone showed up just a few times. The chain couples TRBV11-2 to TRBJ2-7; D may be TRBD2 (5 bases). V was shortened by 6 bases and J by 6 bases, with 12 bases between the two germline ends. Germline V gene lookup returns CDR1 SGHAT and CDR2 FQNNGV. The CDR3 contains 12 residues. DNA for the CDR3: TGTGCCAGCAGGGCGGCTGGGAGCGAGCAGTACTTC. Translating gives CASRAAGSEQYF.

The chain employs TRBV27 and TRBJ2-2; possible D gene TRBD1, 5 bases. The CDR3 is made up of 15 amino acids. Germline CDR1 reads MNHEY; CDR2 reads SMNVEV (reference sequence). The ends were cut back, 5 bases at V and 6 bases at J, with 16 bases in the middle. The CDR3 is CASSETPGSAGELFF. DNA for the CDR3: TGTGCCAGCAGTGAAACCCCAGGGTCGGCCGGGGAGCTGTTTTTT.

The J gene is TRBJ2-5, the V gene TRBV9; D is uncertain. The germline V gene has CDR1 SGDLS and CDR2 YYNGEE. There are 15 residues in the CDR3. Deletions cut 0 bases from V and 0 bases from J, with 9 bases between. The chain's CDR3 is CASSVEYRYQETQYF. The CDR3 DNA is TGTGCCAGCAGCGTAGAGTATAGGTACCAAGAGACCCAGTACTTC.

The V and J genes are TRBV23-1 and TRBJ2-7; weak D call: TRBD2 (6 bases). TRBV23-1 is marked as an open reading frame, function uncertain. V was trimmed by 4 bases and J by 3 bases, leaving 16 bases between them. CDR3 length: 15 residues. The chain's CDR3 is CASSRTRDFHYEQYF. CDR3 DNA: TGCGCCAGCAGTCGAACTCGGGACTTCCACTACGAGCAGTACTTC.

The chain has TRBV9 and TRBJ2-1; 7 positions match TRBD1. V trimming: 6 bases; J trimming: 5 bases; junction bases outside the gene matches: 5. Per the germline V gene, CDR1 is SGDLS and CDR2 is YYNGEE. This CDR3 has 13 amino acids. CDR3: CASNQGQDNEQFF. As DNA, the CDR3 is TGTGCCAGCAACCAAGGACAGGACAATGAGCAGTTCTTC.

This clone has just one count. This sequence joins TRBV15 and TRBJ1-4, with TRBD1 matching over 9 bases. Germline V lookup: CDR1 LNHNV, CDR2 YYDKDF (reference sequence). The CDR3 covers 19 residues. V was clipped by 0 bases and J by 5 bases; unmatched bases: 13. Written as DNA, the CDR3 is TGTGCCACCAGCAGAGATCAGCTCCGATTAGGGACAGGGAATGAAAAACTGTTTTTT. It specifies CATSRDQLRLGTGNEKLFF. The whole variable domain, filled in from reference TRBV15 and TRBJ1-4, reads DAMVIQNPRYQVTQFGKPVTLSCSQTLNHNVMYWYQQKSSQAPKLLFHYYDKDFNNEADTPDNFQSRRPNTSFCFLDIRSPGLGDTAMYLCATSRDQLRLGTGNEKLFFGSGTQLSVL.

The rearrangement links TRBV5-1 to TRBJ2-1, with 9 bases that match TRBD1. The CDR3 is made up of 15 amino acids. CDR1 and CDR2 (germline): SGHRS, YFSETQ. With 4 bases clipped from V and 6 bases from J, the junction kept 8 bases outside the gene matches. The DNA for the CDR3 is TGCGCCAGCAGCACTACCGGGACAGGGCCCAATGAGCAGTTCTTC. Its translation: CASSTTGTGPNEQFF.

The CDR3, as DNA: TGTGCCAGCAATACAGGGGAACTAACTGGAAACACCATATATTTT. Translated, it gives CASNTGELTGNTIYF. The genes are TRBV6-1 and TRBJ1-3; 7 bases match TRBD1. Germline CDR1 MNHNS, CDR2 SASEGT. This CDR3 is 15 amino acids long. V lost 7 bases and J lost 2; bases outside the gene matches: 8.

V is TRBV19 and J is TRBJ2-3, with 7 bases identical to TRBD2. The CDR3 length is 14 residues. Trimming took 5 bases from V and 3 from J; bases not matched to a gene: 5. CDR1 LNHDA and CDR2 SQIVND come from the germline V gene (reference sequence). This chain's CDR3 is CASSLSGGTDTQYF. The DNA for the CDR3 is TGTGCCAGTAGTTTGTCGGGAGGAACAGATACGCAGTATTTT.

This clone was counted between two and nine times. The V and J genes are TRBV19 and TRBJ2-5, with 13 bases lining up with TRBD2. CDR1 is LNHDA, CDR2 SQIVND, per germline (reference sequence). The V gene end was trimmed by 5 bases and the J gene end by 4 bases; junction bases not matched to a gene: 10. The CDR3 is made up of 17 amino acids. The CDR3 protein is CASSQVGRLAGGETQYF. The CDR3 DNA is TGTGCCAGTAGTCAAGTGGGGAGACTAGCGGGGGGAGAGACCCAGTACTTC.

The V gene is TRBV5-1, the J gene TRBJ2-7, with 9 bases that match TRBD1. Losses at the gene ends were 7 bases for V and 3 bases for J; bases not matched to a gene: 11. Germline CDR1 reads SGHRS; CDR2 reads YFSETQ. This CDR3 is built from 15 residues. The DNA for the CDR3 is TGCGCCAGCGCCCCGGGGACAGGGCCCATCTACGAGCAGTACTTC. Its protein product is CASAPGTGPIYEQYF.

This clone was seen more than once but under ten times. The J gene is TRBJ1-1, the V gene TRBV9; the match to TRBD1 covers 7 bases. Germline V gene data show CDR1 as SGDLS and CDR2 as YYNGEE. CDR3 length equals 14 residues. V lost 2 bases, J lost 4 bases, and 5 bases stayed unmatched. The CDR3 DNA follows: TGTGCCAGCAGCGTTGACAGGGCGACCACTGAAGCTTTCTTT. Translation: CASSVDRATTEAFF.

This chain uses TRBV29-1 with TRBJ2-5; 9 bases are shared with TRBD2. CDR3 size: 13 residues. Looked up from germline, CDR1 is SQVTM and CDR2 is ANQGSEA. V lost 7 bases, J lost 5 bases, and 8 bases stayed unmatched. The CDR3 region is CSERREGLETQYF. The CDR3 nucleotides are TGCAGCGAAAGGCGGGAGGGCCTCGAGACCCAGTACTTC.

The chain joins TRBV14 to TRBJ2-7, with TRBD2 matching over 8 bases. The CDR3 is made up of 14 amino acids. Trimming at V came to 4 bases and at J to 3 bases, leaving 5 bases not matched to a gene. Germline CDR1 is SGHDN and CDR2 is FVKESK. CDR3 amino acids: CASSPGGSGYEQYF. Written as DNA, the CDR3 is TGTGCCAGCAGCCCGGGAGGGTCGGGCTACGAGCAGTACTTC. The full variable domain, completed using reference TRBV14 and TRBJ2-7, is EAGVTQFPSHSVIEKGQTVTLRCDPISGHDNLYWYRRVMGKEIKFLLHFVKESKQDESGMPNNRFLAERTGGTYSTLKVQPAELEDSGVYFCASSPGGSGYEQYFGPGTRLTVT.

This sequence joins TRBV2 and TRBJ2-1, with 11 bases matching TRBD2. The CDR3 is 15 amino acids. Trimming cost V 6 bases and J 7 bases; bases outside gene matches: 8. Germline V CDR1 and CDR2: SNHLY, FYNNEI. CDR3 in DNA: TGTGCCAGCAGGTTAGCGGGAGGGCCTGGGAATGAGCAGTTCTTC. It specifies CASRLAGGPGNEQFF. Supplemented by reference TRBV2 and TRBJ2-1, the full variable domain reads EPEVTQTPSHQVTQMGQEVILRCVPISNHLYFYWYRQILGQKVEFLVSFYNNEISEKSEIFDDQFSVERPDGSNFTLKIRSTKLEDSAMYFCASRLAGGPGNEQFFGPGTRLTVL.

The chain combines TRBV4-1 with TRBJ2-7, with D possibly matching TRBD2 (5 bases). Germline CDR1 MGHRA, CDR2 YSYEKL. V was cut by 2 bases and J by 4 bases, with 12 bases left in between. This CDR3 is built from 14 residues. CDR3 DNA: TGCGCCAGCAGCCAACCGGGATTTCGATACGAGCAGTACTTC. Its protein is CASSQPGFRYEQYF.

The chain couples TRBV6-5 to TRBJ1-1, with D unresolved. The CDR3 runs 14 residues. V was trimmed by 7 bases and J by 8 bases, leaving 20 bases between them. Per germline, CDR1 MNHEY and CDR2 SVGAGI. Written as DNA, the CDR3 is TGTGCCAGCAAAGTCCAGGCAGTTACAACGGAAGCTTTCTTT. Its protein product is CASKVQAVTTEAFF.

This clone has more than one count but fewer than ten. The V call is TRBV9, the J call TRBJ1-2; D call uncertain. CDR3 size: 15 residues. CDR1 and CDR2 from the germline V gene are SGDLS and YYNGEE. The ends were cut back, 3 bases at V and 2 bases at J, with 14 bases in the middle. In DNA form, the CDR3 reads TGTGCCAGCAGCGCCCCCGACGACATCAACTATGGCTACACCTTC. It codes for CASSAPDDINYGYTF. The full variable domain, in which reference TRBV9 and TRBJ1-2 provide the parts outside the CDR3, is DSGVTQTPKHLITATGQRVTLRCSPRSGDLSVYWYQQSLDQGLQFLIQYYNGEERAKGNILERFSAQQFPDLHSELNLSSLELGDSALYFCASSAPDDINYGYTFGSGTRLTVV.

The rearrangement links TRBV2 to TRBJ2-7, with D uncertain. V lost 8 bases and J lost 2, with 7 bases in between. Germline assignment: CDR1 SNHLY and CDR2 FYNNEI. The CDR3 is 11 residues long. DNA of the CDR3: TGTGCCAGCGGAGAACCCTACGAGCAGTACTTC. It codes for CASGEPYEQYF.

The V and J genes are TRBV29-1 and TRBJ1-2, with 7 bases identical to TRBD1. Germline V gene sequence: CDR1 SQVTM, CDR2 ANQGSEA. The CDR3 length is 17 residues. The V and J ends lost 3 bases and 0 bases, in that order; junction bases with no gene match: 13. The CDR3 spells CSVDRPTGTSANYGYTF. The CDR3 DNA is TGCAGCGTTGACCGGCCGACAGGGACCTCAGCTAACTATGGCTACACCTTC. Looking up the rest from reference TRBV29-1 and TRBJ1-2 gives the full variable domain: SAVISQKPSRDICQRGTSLTIQCQVDSQVTMMFWYRQQPGQSLTLIATANQGSEATYESGFVIDKFPISRPNLTFSTLTVSNMSPEDSSIYLCSVDRPTGTSANYGYTFGSGTRLTVV.

V usage is TRBV5-4 and J usage is TRBJ2-7; 7 bases are shared with TRBD1. J gave up 3 bases and V 3 bases, and 6 bases lay outside the gene matches. CDR1 is SGHNT, CDR2 YYREEE, per germline (reference sequence). This CDR3 spans 14 amino acids. The CDR3 DNA reads TGTGCCAGCAGCTCCAGGGGGTCGGGCTACGAGCAGTACTTC. It specifies CASSSRGSGYEQYF.

The sample holds a few counts of this clone. The V gene is TRBV9, the J gene TRBJ2-7; 9 nucleotides line up with TRBD2. V trimming: 2 bases; J trimming: 2 bases; junction bases outside the gene matches: 5. Germline V gene sequence: CDR1 SGDLS, CDR2 YYNGEE. CDR3 length: 15 residues. CDR3 bases: TGTGCCAGCAGCGTCGGCCTAGCGGGAACCTACGAGCAGTACTTC. Residues: CASSVGLAGTYEQYF.

The chain is built from TRBV11-2 and TRBJ2-7, with D perhaps being TRBD1 or TRBD2 (5 bases each). The CDR3 loop spans 12 amino acids. Germline CDR1 is SGHAT and CDR2 is FQNNGV. The germline V and J ends were trimmed by 4 bases and 9 bases, with 13 bases remaining between them. The CDR3 sequence: CASSSFLGPQYF. The CDR3 coding sequence is TGTGCCAGCAGCTCGTTTCTGGGACCGCAGTACTTC.

This clone was seen only a few times. The chain recombines TRBV28 with TRBJ2-7; D tentatively reads TRBD1 or TRBD2 (7 bases each). From germline, CDR1 is MDHEN and CDR2 SYDVKM. Between the trimmed V and J ends, which lost 8 bases and 2 bases, there was a span of 19 bases. The CDR3 contains 15 residues. CDR3 protein: CASCRGGQPPYEQYF. The CDR3 DNA sequence: TGTGCCAGCTGCAGGGGGGGACAACCTCCCTACGAGCAGTACTTC. Full variable domain (outside the CDR3, taken from reference TRBV28 and TRBJ2-7): DVKVTQSSRYLVKRTGEKVFLECVQDMDHENMFWYRQDPGLGLRLIYFSYDVKMKEKGDIPEGYSVSREKKERFSLILESASTNQTSMYLCASCRGGQPPYEQYFGPGTRLTVT.